What follows are 7 T cell receptor beta chains derived from one specimen sequenced in a study of shared clonotypes between healthy human individuals. Generated by immunoSEQ multiplex PCR, the TCRdb table keeps only in-frame clones and is missing some. In the table there are roughly 2 million clones, over 85% of which are singletons. In the naive CD8 group, cells lacked CD45RO and were positively selected for CCR7, so terminally differentiated effector memory CD45RA+ cells were left out. Sample: naive CD8+ T cells sorted from blood. Receptors were obtained from a man between 18 and 35 years old in good health.

CDR3 in DNA: TGTGCCAGCAGCCAACTATATATGAATGAGCAGTTCTTC. Its protein product is CASSQLYMNEQFF. J is TRBJ2-1 and V is TRBV14, with D uncertain. The V gene lost 2 bases and the J gene lost 7 bases, with 9 bases spanning the gap. In germline, CDR1 is SGHDN, CDR2 FVKESK. The CDR3 sequence is 13 residues long.

As for this clone: Other nucleotide sequences from this sample produce the same CDR3. The rearrangement uses TRBV4-1 and TRBJ2-5; D remains ambiguous. Trimming took off 2 bases at V and 1 base at J, with 5 bases between the two ends. The CDR3 consists of 13 residues. Germline V gives CDR1 MGHRA, CDR2 YSYEKL. CDR3 sequence (DNA): TGCGCCAGCAGCCAAATTGGCCAAGAGACCCAGTACTTC. Its translation is CASSQIGQETQYF.

The rearrangement joins TRBV15 to TRBJ2-7; TRBD1 matches 8 bases. V trimming: 8 bases; J trimming: 6 bases; junction bases outside the gene matches: 6. The germline CDR1 and CDR2 sequences are LNHNV and YYDKDF (reference sequence). The CDR3 is 12 residues long. The CDR3 sequence: CATQGAGAEQYF. CDR3 in DNA: TGTGCCACCCAGGGGGCTGGGGCCGAGCAGTACTTC.

The chain uses TRBV27 and TRBJ2-7; 10 bases line up with TRBD2. Germline V lookup: CDR1 MNHEY, CDR2 SMNVEV (reference sequence). CDR3 length: 14 amino acids. The trim removed 3 bases at V and 5 bases at J, leaving 4 bases unmatched. CDR3 protein: CASSFRLAGDEQYF. Written as DNA, the CDR3 is TGTGCCAGCAGTTTTCGGCTAGCGGGAGACGAGCAGTACTTC.

The gene calls are TRBV7-9 and TRBJ1-1; D gene uncertain. The V gene's germline CDR1 is SEHNR and CDR2 FQNEAQ (reference sequence). Deletions cut 1 base from V and 4 bases from J, with 10 bases between. The length of the CDR3 is 14 residues. CDR3 DNA: TGTGCCAGCAGCTTAGTTGGGTCGATCACTGAAGCTTTCTTT. It codes for CASSLVGSITEAFF. Combining the CDR3 with reference TRBV7-9 and TRBJ1-1 gives the whole variable domain DTGVSQNPRHKITKRGQNVTFRCDPISEHNRLYWYRQTLGQGPEFLTYFQNEAQLEKSRLLSDRFSAERPKGSFSTLEIQRTEQGDSAMYLCASSLVGSITEAFFGQGTRLTVV.

This clone was detected only once. The CDR3 bases are TGTGCCATCAGTAGACAGAGCGGTAATGAGACCCAGTACTTC. Translation: CAISRQSGNETQYF. V gene TRBV10-3 combines with J gene TRBJ2-5; possibly TRBD1 or TRBD2 for D (5 bases each). The V gene's germline CDR1 is ENHRY and CDR2 SYGVKD. With 5 bases removed from V and 5 bases from J, the gap between germline ends came to 15 bases. CDR3 length: 14 amino acids.

V usage is TRBV7-9 and J usage is TRBJ2-5; no clear D gene. Looked up from germline, CDR1 is SEHNR and CDR2 is FQNEAQ (reference sequence). Trimming took 3 bases from V and 1 from J, leaving 6 bases between them. The CDR3 is 13 residues long. The CDR3 region is CASSFDIQETQYF. CDR3 DNA sequence: TGTGCCAGCAGCTTTGACATCCAAGAGACCCAGTACTTC. The full variable domain, completed using reference TRBV7-9 and TRBJ2-5, is DTGVSQNPRHKITKRGQNVTFRCDPISEHNRLYWYRQTLGQGPEFLTYFQNEAQLEKSRLLSDRFSAERPKGSFSTLEIQRTEQGDSAMYLCASSFDIQETQYFGPGTRLLVL.